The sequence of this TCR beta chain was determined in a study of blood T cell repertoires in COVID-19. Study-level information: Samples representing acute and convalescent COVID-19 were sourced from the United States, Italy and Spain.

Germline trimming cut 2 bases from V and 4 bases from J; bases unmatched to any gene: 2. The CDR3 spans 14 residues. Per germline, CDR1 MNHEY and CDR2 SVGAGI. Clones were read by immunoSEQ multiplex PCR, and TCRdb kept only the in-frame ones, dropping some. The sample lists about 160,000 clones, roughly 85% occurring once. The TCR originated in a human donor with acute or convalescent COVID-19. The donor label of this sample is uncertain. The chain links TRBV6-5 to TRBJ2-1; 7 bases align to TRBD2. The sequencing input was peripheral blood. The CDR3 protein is CASSYGGVYNEQFF. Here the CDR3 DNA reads TGTGCCAGCAGTTACGGGGGGGTTTACAATGAGCAGTTCTTC.